Following are 26 T cell receptor beta chains from one sample sequenced in a study of cytomegalovirus exposure and HLA in healthy donors (dated by TCRdb to 2015 to 2018). The library came from the immunoSEQ multiplex PCR assay. The multiplex PCR relied on a mix of 60 forward primers for TCR Vbeta segments and 13 reverse primers for TCR Jbeta segments. As stored in TCRdb, this immuneACCESS dataset retains in-frame rearrangements with V and J assigned. A fraction of the clones does not appear; measured against another copy, unresolved V genes explain less than half of the discrepancy, and the remainder lacks a known reason. This sample's records show 150,000 to 200,000 clones. About 1.2% of the sample rests with the top ten. The source material was PBMCs. All receptors come from a woman aged 60-70 years in good health and CMV-seronegative.

The V gene is TRBV28, the J gene TRBJ2-3; D remains ambiguous. Per germline, CDR1 MDHEN and CDR2 SYDVKM. Trimming stripped 5 bases from V and 1 base from J, with 19 bases between. CDR3 size: 17 residues. The CDR3: CASSPPLVGYGTDTQYF. The DNA for the CDR3 is TGTGCCAGCAGTCCCCCCCTAGTTGGGTATGGCACAGATACGCAGTATTTT.

This sequence joins TRBV10-2 and TRBJ2-1; TRBD2 agrees at 9 bases. Germline V gene lookup returns CDR1 WSHSY and CDR2 SAAADI. With 5 bases clipped from V and 5 bases from J, the junction kept 4 bases outside the gene matches. This CDR3 region has 14 residues. CDR3 in DNA: TGCGCCAGCAGTCCCGGGACTAGCCACAATGAGCAGTTCTTC. Its translation: CASSPGTSHNEQFF.

The rearrangement links TRBV6-5 to TRBJ1-6, with a possible D match to TRBD1 (5 bases). V dropped 0 bases and J dropped 12 bases, with 9 bases sitting between them. The germline V gene has CDR1 MNHEY and CDR2 SVGAGI. The CDR3 is 13 residues long. This CDR3 reads CASSYSMGGPLHF. For the CDR3, the DNA is TGTGCCAGCAGTTACTCGATGGGGGGACCCCTCCACTTT.

The chain joins TRBV5-1 to TRBJ2-2; 8 bases line up with TRBD2. Trimming at V came to 1 base and at J to 7 bases, leaving 9 bases not matched to a gene. Germline V gives CDR1 SGHRS, CDR2 YFSETQ. The length of the CDR3 is 16 residues. CDR3 in DNA: TGCGCCAGCAGCTTGCAACCGGGAGGGCCTTTCGGGGAGCTGTTTTTT. The encoded protein is CASSLQPGGPFGELFF.

The rearrangement uses TRBV6-1 and TRBJ1-4, with unresolved D. V was cut by 5 bases and J by 8 bases, with 9 bases left in between. Germline V gene lookup returns CDR1 MNHNS and CDR2 SASEGT. There are 12 residues in the CDR3. The CDR3: CASSSEAEKLFF. The CDR3 bases are TGTGCCAGCAGTAGTGAGGCCGAAAAACTGTTTTTT.

The chain is built from TRBV7-2 and TRBJ2-7; 9 bases fit TRBD1. After removal of 2 bases from V and 6 bases from J, the junction contained 8 bases not matched to a gene. The CDR3 consists of 15 residues. Germline CDR1 reads SGHTA; CDR2 reads FQGNSA. In DNA, the CDR3 is TGTGCCAGCAGCTTATCGTCGGGACAGGGTACCGAGCAGTACTTC. It codes for CASSLSSGQGTEQYF.

The J gene is TRBJ2-6, the V gene TRBV29-1, with D possibly matching TRBD1 (6 bases). Germline CDR1 and CDR2: SQVTM and ANQGSEA. V was cut by 6 bases and J by 1 base, with 16 bases left in between. This CDR3 has 16 amino acids. The CDR3 region is CSVTYREVSGANVLTF. CDR3 in DNA: TGCAGCGTAACGTACAGGGAAGTGTCTGGGGCCAACGTCCTGACTTTC.

The J gene is TRBJ2-7, the V gene TRBV5-1; TRBD2 agrees at 10 bases. The CDR3 is made up of 16 amino acids. Trimming removed 1 base from V and 0 bases from J; junction bases left unmatched: 4. Germline loops: CDR1 SGHRS, CDR2 YFSETQ. CDR3 sequence: CASSLSASGSSYEQYF. CDR3 bases: TGCGCCAGCAGCTTGAGTGCTAGCGGGAGCTCCTACGAGCAGTACTTC.

V usage is TRBV2 and J usage is TRBJ1-5; D might be TRBD1 (6 bases). This CDR3 region has 16 residues. V lost 7 bases to trimming and J lost 6 bases, with 22 bases between them. Looked up from germline, CDR1 is SNHLY and CDR2 is FYNNEI. CDR3 amino acids: CASTGQITIPGQPQHF. The DNA of the CDR3 is TGTGCCAGCACAGGACAGATAACCATCCCCGGTCAGCCCCAGCATTTT.

This chain connects TRBV29-1 to TRBJ2-6; TRBD2 aligns across 12 bases. The J segment lost 4 bases and the V segment lost 7 bases, leaving 5 bases of the junction unmatched. This CDR3 comprises 15 residues. The V gene's germline CDR1 is SQVTM and CDR2 ANQGSEA. In nucleotides, the CDR3 is TGCAGCGCAAAGACTAGCGGGGGAGGGGCCAACGTCCTGACTTTC. Its protein is CSAKTSGGGANVLTF. Supplemented by reference TRBV29-1 and TRBJ2-6, the full variable domain reads SAVISQKPSRDICQRGTSLTIQCQVDSQVTMMFWYRQQPGQSLTLIATANQGSEATYESGFVIDKFPISRPNLTFSTLTVSNMSPEDSSIYLCSAKTSGGGANVLTFGAGSRLTVL.

The rearrangement uses TRBV7-9 and TRBJ2-4; TRBD1 might be the D (6 bases). The germline V gene encodes CDR1 SEHNR and CDR2 FQNEAQ (reference sequence). The CDR3 covers 14 residues. Trimming shortened V by 5 bases and J by 2 bases, and 10 bases separated the two germline ends. CDR3 sequence: CASSLGDTKNIQYF. CDR3 sequence (DNA): TGTGCCAGCAGCCTGGGGGACACCAAAAACATTCAGTACTTC.

This chain uses TRBV5-4 with TRBJ2-7; TRBD1 is a possible D gene (7 bases). V was pared by 4 bases and J by 3 bases, with 17 bases between. Germline values: CDR1 SGHNT, CDR2 YYREEE (reference sequence). The CDR3 loop spans 15 amino acids. CDR3 nucleotide sequence: TGTGCCAGCAGCGGGGGGAGGACAGGTGTCTACGAGCAGTACTTC. Residues: CASSGGRTGVYEQYF.

About this clone itself: Compared with germline, one end of the junction differs, possibly owing to a read error. In DNA form, the CDR3 reads TGCGGACTCCATCGACAGGGGGTAGAGACCCAGTACTTC. Protein sequence: CGLHRQGVETQYF. The gene calls are TRBV9 and TRBJ2-5; 9 bases fit TRBD1. Germline V gives CDR1 SGDLS, CDR2 YYNGEE. The length of the CDR3 is 13 residues.

This rearrangement joins TRBV10-2 to TRBJ2-5; D possibly corresponds to TRBD2 (6 bases). The germline gives CDR1 WSHSY, CDR2 SAAADI. V lost 3 bases to trimming and J lost 5 bases, with 16 bases between them. The CDR3 extends over 15 amino acids. The CDR3 loop is CASSDGYPEGETQYF. CDR3 coding DNA: TGCGCCAGCAGTGACGGCTACCCGGAGGGGGAGACCCAGTACTTC.

V usage is TRBV5-6 and J usage is TRBJ1-2; tentative D call: TRBD1 (6 bases). This CDR3 has 14 residues. Germline loops: CDR1 SGHDT, CDR2 YYEEEE. The V end lost 0 bases, the J end lost 5 bases, and 11 bases lay between the germline ends. The CDR3 sequence is CASSLEGQHYGYTF. The CDR3 bases are TGTGCCAGCAGCTTGGAAGGACAGCATTATGGCTACACCTTC.

The chain is built from TRBV7-9 and TRBJ1-1; maybe TRBD1 (6 bases). The CDR3 runs to 15 residues. Trimming pared 5 bases from V and 1 base from J, leaving 14 bases between. CDR1 is SEHNR, CDR2 FQNEAQ, per germline (reference sequence). The CDR3 sequence: CASSVRGGTNTEAFF. The DNA of the CDR3 is TGTGCCAGCAGCGTAAGGGGGGGGACGAACACTGAAGCTTTCTTT.

V is TRBV9 and J is TRBJ2-2; TRBD2 is a possible D gene (5 bases). The germline CDR1 and CDR2 sequences are SGDLS and YYNGEE. The CDR3 runs 12 residues. The V end lost 3 bases, the J end lost 6 bases, and 6 bases lay between the germline ends. The CDR3 nucleotides are TGTGCCAGCAGCGGAGCGGCCGGGGAGCTGTTTTTT. Translating gives CASSGAAGELFF.

V usage is TRBV5-4 and J usage is TRBJ2-3, with 8 positions matching TRBD2. The CDR3 is 15 amino acids. The germline V gene has CDR1 SGHNT and CDR2 YYREEE (reference sequence). Unmatched junction bases numbered 10, after V lost 4 bases and J lost 6 bases. The CDR3 bases are TGTGCCAGCAGCCTGCCGGGACTAGGAAGGGATACGCAGTATTTT. Its protein product is CASSLPGLGRDTQYF.

Note on this clone: Other DNA sequences of this sample code for an identical CDR3. V usage is TRBV7-9 and J usage is TRBJ1-5, with 8 bases aligning to TRBD1. The CDR3 is made up of 15 amino acids. The germline V gene has CDR1 SEHNR and CDR2 FQNEAQ (reference sequence). With 5 bases clipped from V and 2 bases from J, the junction kept 5 bases outside the gene matches. The CDR3 DNA sequence: TGTGCCAGCAGCCTTTCGGACAGGGGCAATCAGCCCCAGCATTTT. Amino acid sequence: CASSLSDRGNQPQHF.

This chain joins TRBV2 and TRBJ1-2; 9 bases map to TRBD1. Germline lookup yields CDR1 SNHLY and CDR2 FYNNEI. Trimming cost V 3 bases and J 0 bases; bases outside gene matches: 5. The CDR3 totals 16 residues. CDR3 amino acids: CASSETRQGANYGYTF. CDR3 sequence (DNA): TGTGCCAGCAGTGAGACCAGACAGGGGGCTAACTATGGCTACACCTTC.

This chain uses TRBV28 with TRBJ1-1; 11 bases are shared with TRBD1. V dropped 5 bases and J dropped 4; count of bases not matched to a gene: 3. The germline gives CDR1 MDHEN, CDR2 SYDVKM. The CDR3 is made up of 14 amino acids. The CDR3 DNA sequence: TGTGCCAGCAGTCCGGGGACAGGGGGCACTGAAGCTTTCTTT. Protein sequence: CASSPGTGGTEAFF.

This chain joins TRBV6-1 and TRBJ1-5; D unclear. The CDR3 contains 13 residues. V dropped 3 bases and J dropped 5 bases, with 8 bases sitting between them. Germline V gene sequence: CDR1 MNHNS, CDR2 SASEGT. As DNA, the CDR3 is TGTGCCAGCAGTGAGGGCAGCTATCAGCCCCAGCATTTT. Protein product: CASSEGSYQPQHF.

The rearrangement links TRBV27 to TRBJ2-7; 10 bases fit TRBD1. Germline assignment: CDR1 MNHEY and CDR2 SMNVEV (reference sequence). The CDR3 sequence is 15 residues long. V lost 4 bases to trimming and J lost 4 bases; unmatched junction nucleotides: 7. In DNA form, the CDR3 reads TGTGCCAGCAGTTACCGGGACAGGGGTCAATACGAGCAGTACTTC. It translates to CASSYRDRGQYEQYF.

The chain couples TRBV7-3 to TRBJ2-4; TRBD1 aligns across 12 bases. This CDR3 is built from 15 residues. The germline V gene encodes CDR1 SGHTA and CDR2 FQGTGA. The junction had 4 bases not matched to a gene; V was cut back by 3 bases and J by 7 bases. The CDR3 nucleotides read TGTGCCAGCAGCTTCGGGACAGGGGGCGGGAACATTCAGTACTTC. This gives the protein CASSFGTGGGNIQYF.

V usage is TRBV12-5 and J usage is TRBJ1-1; TRBD1 matches 9 bases. After removal of 7 bases from V and 10 bases from J, the junction contained 10 bases not matched to a gene. The CDR3 spans 13 residues. Germline V gene sequence: CDR1 LGHNT, CDR2 FRNRAP. The CDR3 DNA reads TGTGCTAGTGCCCCGAACAGGGGGCTGAGAGCTTTCTTT. It specifies CASAPNRGLRAFF.

V and J are TRBV7-2 and TRBJ1-1; D remains unclear. V was cut by 2 bases and J by 0 bases, with 7 bases left in between. Germline V gives CDR1 SGHTA, CDR2 FQGNSA. The CDR3 is 14 amino acids. CDR3 region: CASSLLLLNTEAFF. In DNA form, the CDR3 reads TGTGCCAGCAGCTTATTACTCCTGAACACTGAAGCTTTCTTT.